This note documents a single T cell receptor (beta chain) sequence. Its antigen remains unidentified. This entry is derived from a study of T-cell memory formation after mild COVID-19. On the study more broadly: Largely donor-specific TCR clusters were found. Findings of the study overall: Researchers report contracting CD4+ clones mostly in CM and EM, with CD8+ clones in EMRA. Clones contracting day 15 to 85 were balanced CD4/CD8; later expanders leaned CD4+.

V lost 2 bases and J 1 base, leaving 12 bases between the germline ends. CDR1 SQVTM and CDR2 ANQGSEA come from the germline V gene. The CDR3 consists of 15 residues. TCRdb recomputed calls from the 5' RACE reads with MiXCR, one row per CDR3 protein. The table lists over 500,000 distinct CDR3 sequences, approximately 15% of them singletons. This chain uses TRBV29-1 with TRBJ2-1; possible D gene TRBD1, 6 bases. The material sequenced was PBMCs or a T cell subset sorted from them (not recorded which). The receptor was isolated from an adult woman who had mild COVID-19 (a few samples of this study predate the infection). Cell type and time point are not known. The CDR3 protein is CSVEPGTPSYNEQFF. The CDR3 region has the DNA TGCAGCGTTGAACCAGGGACACCGTCCTACAATGAGCAGTTCTTC.